The clone carrying this T cell receptor beta chain was observed many times. Antigen unknown. The data were taken from a study of neurological immune-mediated disorders. Study-wide points: Among expanded clones, no CDR3 amino acid sequences were shared across subjects, a pattern suggesting private repertoires in all groups. No clinical or MRI feature was associated with the multiple sclerosis repertoire cluster.

TCRdb fed the 5' RACE reads into MiXCR, producing one record per CDR3 protein. Altogether about 71,000 distinct CDR3 sequences are present, 4.5% being singletons, with the ten largest covering 5.5% to 8%. The CDR3 length is 15 residues. Trimming left V 2 bases short and J 3 bases short, with 11 bases between. The germline CDR1 and CDR2 sequences are SEHNR and FQNEAQ (reference sequence). The rearrangement joins TRBV7-9 to TRBJ2-1; a possible D gene is TRBD1 (5 bases). Sequencing was carried out using PBMCs. The TCR sequence derives from a man aged 30 to 39 with multiple sclerosis. CDR3 loop: CASSLQGSIYNEQFF. The CDR3, as DNA: TGTGCCAGCAGCTTACAGGGCAGTATCTACAATGAGCAGTTCTTC.